The 27 T cell receptor beta chains below come from one sample, sequenced in a study of beta chain features in type 1 diabetes. Study observations and caveats: The study found moderately but significantly shorter TCRB CDR3s in all four CD4+ subsets of Type 1 diabetes patients.

What was sequenced were expressed TCRB transcripts, since all of the isolated RNA had been reverse transcribed. The repertoire was sequenced with immunoSEQ multiplex PCR; TCRdb's copy has only in-frame clones and lacks some. The sample has 300,000 or so clones, around an eighth seen once. These receptors are not linked to any known antigen. What was sequenced was naive CD4+ T cells from blood. Source of these receptors: a woman under 30 with type 1 diabetes.

This clone was recorded a few times. The chain has TRBV29-1 and TRBJ2-5; 7 bases align to TRBD2. Germline V gene sequence: CDR1 SQVTM, CDR2 ANQGSEA. V dropped 6 bases and J dropped 5; count of bases not matched to a gene: 12. The CDR3 length is 14 residues. DNA of the CDR3: TGCAGCGTAGTACCGGGAGGCAACCCGGAGACCCAGTACTTC. This gives the protein CSVVPGGNPETQYF.

V is TRBV4-3 and J is TRBJ2-3, with 11 bases that match TRBD2. The V gene end was trimmed by 1 base and the J gene end by 7 bases; junction bases not matched to a gene: 10. Germline V gives CDR1 LGHNA, CDR2 YSLEER. The CDR3 spans 17 residues. The CDR3 coding sequence is TGCGCCAGCAGCCAAGCTACAACCCTAGCGGGAGGTTATACGCAGTATTTT. Translation: CASSQATTLAGGYTQYF.

This clone was picked up a small number of times. CDR3 residues: CAWSAGGRTEAFF. The CDR3 nucleotides are TGTGCCTGGAGTGCGGGGGGACGGACTGAAGCTTTCTTT. V is TRBV30 and J is TRBJ1-1; D is possibly TRBD1 (5 bases). Germline V gene lookup returns CDR1 GTSNPN and CDR2 SVGIG (reference sequence). V was clipped by 1 base and J by 5 bases, with 11 bases between them. This CDR3 spans 13 amino acids.

The CDR3 region is CAISPDSYLNTEAFF. In nucleotides, the CDR3 is TGTGCCATCAGTCCGGACAGCTACTTGAACACTGAAGCTTTCTTT. This chain uses TRBV10-3 with TRBJ1-1; the D gene is possibly TRBD1 (6 bases). With 5 bases removed from V and 0 bases from J, the gap between germline ends came to 13 bases. This CDR3 has 15 amino acids. CDR1 is ENHRY and CDR2 is SYGVKD in the germline V gene.

This clone has more than one count but fewer than ten. This chain joins TRBV19 and TRBJ2-1; D remains unclear. Trimming stripped 4 bases from V and 5 bases from J, with 6 bases between. The germline V gene encodes CDR1 LNHDA and CDR2 SQIVND (reference sequence). This CDR3 spans 12 amino acids. In DNA form, the CDR3 reads TGTGCCAGTAGTACCCCTAACAATGAGCAGTTCTTC. Translation gives CASSTPNNEQFF.

The V gene is TRBV7-8, the J gene TRBJ2-1; possibly TRBD1 for D (5 bases). The ends were cut back, 2 bases at V and 4 bases at J, with 21 bases in the middle. Per germline, CDR1 SGHVS and CDR2 FQNEAQ. The length of the CDR3 is 18 residues. The CDR3 DNA follows: TGTGCCAGCAGCTTAACCGGGCAGGGCCCCTTAAAGTACAATGAGCAGTTCTTC. Translation: CASSLTGQGPLKYNEQFF.

This clone was observed a few times. V is TRBV18 and J is TRBJ2-7; D unclear. Germline V lookup: CDR1 KGHSH, CDR2 LQKENI. V was trimmed by 5 bases and J by 6 bases, leaving 11 bases between them. This CDR3 contains 12 residues. CDR3 amino acids: CASSSGILEQYF. CDR3 coding DNA: TGTGCCAGCTCATCGGGTATACTCGAGCAGTACTTC.

V and J are TRBV29-1 and TRBJ2-1; the match to TRBD2 covers 9 bases. In germline, CDR1 is SQVTM, CDR2 ANQGSEA. With 7 bases clipped from V and 3 bases from J, the junction kept 7 bases outside the gene matches. The length of the CDR3 is 14 residues. CDR3 residues: CSARETSGYNEQFF. The CDR3 bases are TGCAGCGCCCGAGAGACTAGCGGCTACAATGAGCAGTTCTTC.

The rearrangement joins TRBV7-2 to TRBJ1-2; 8 bases align to TRBD1. Germline V lookup: CDR1 SGHTA, CDR2 FQGNSA. V was clipped by 3 bases and J by 2 bases; unmatched bases: 5. The CDR3 loop spans 15 amino acids. As DNA, the CDR3 is TGTGCCAGCAGCTTCCCCGGGACAGGAAACTATGGCTACACCTTC. Its protein is CASSFPGTGNYGYTF.

This rearrangement joins TRBV21-1 to TRBJ2-1; the listed D gene, TRBD1, was not tested against the DNA. TRBV21-1 is a pseudogene. This CDR3 has 15 amino acids. CDR3 loop: CASSTDRGRYNEQFF. CDR3 nucleotides: TGTGCCAGCAGCACAGACAGGGGGCGATACAATGAGCAGTTCTTC.

This clone was recorded a few times. The chain links TRBV25-1 to TRBJ1-2; maybe TRBD1 (5 bases). Germline values: CDR1 MGHDK, CDR2 SYGVNS. V lost 3 bases, J lost 8 bases, and 16 bases lay in between. The CDR3 sequence is 14 residues long. CDR3 amino acids: CASSDGAGGHGYTF. The DNA for the CDR3 is TGTGCCAGCAGTGATGGGGCAGGTGGACACGGCTACACCTTC.

This clone was seen a handful of times. The chain is built from TRBV7-2 and TRBJ1-2; 8 bases are a match to TRBD1. V was pared by 4 bases and J by 4 bases, with 5 bases of the junction left unmatched. The CDR3 runs to 14 residues. Germline V gives CDR1 SGHTA, CDR2 FQGNSA. CDR3 residues: CASSSSGGVYGYTF. For the CDR3, the DNA is TGTGCCAGCAGCTCATCAGGGGGCGTCTATGGCTACACCTTC.

The chain links TRBV6-6 to TRBJ1-5, with 7 bases identical to TRBD1. After removal of 4 bases from V and 5 bases from J, the junction contained 5 bases not matched to a gene. The CDR3 consists of 14 residues. Germline V gene lookup returns CDR1 MNHNY and CDR2 SVGAGI (reference sequence). The CDR3 DNA follows: TGTGCCAGCAGTTTAGGGCAGGGGGATCAGCCCCAGCATTTT. Protein product: CASSLGQGDQPQHF.

This clone was seen a handful of times. The chain combines TRBV18 with TRBJ2-7; 8 bases fit TRBD2. From germline, CDR1 is KGHSH and CDR2 LQKENI. V gave up 1 base and J gave up 6 bases; unmatched junction bases: 2. The CDR3 runs to 13 residues. The CDR3 DNA is TGTGCCAGCTCACCACTAGCGGGAAGCGAGCAGTACGTC. Its protein product is CASSPLAGSEQYV.

The chain joins TRBV28 to TRBJ2-7, with D perhaps TRBD1 (6 bases). The CDR3 extends over 14 amino acids. V dropped 8 bases and J dropped 5 bases, with 19 bases sitting between them. CDR1 and CDR2 from the germline V gene are MDHEN and SYDVKM. CDR3 nucleotides: TGTGCCAGCCACGAATCACAGGGATCCCACGAGCAGTACTTC. Translating it yields CASHESQGSHEQYF. The entire variable domain, with the rest obtained from reference TRBV28 and TRBJ2-7, is as follows: DVKVTQSSRYLVKRTGEKVFLECVQDMDHENMFWYRQDPGLGLRLIYFSYDVKMKEKGDIPEGYSVSREKKERFSLILESASTNQTSMYLCASHESQGSHEQYFGPGTRLTVT.

This rearrangement joins TRBV9 to TRBJ1-1, with a tentative D call TRBD1 (5 bases). Trimming took off 4 bases at V and 6 bases at J, with 19 bases between the two ends. The CDR3 contains 15 residues. Germline V gene lookup returns CDR1 SGDLS and CDR2 YYNGEE. In DNA, the CDR3 is TGTGCCAGCAGCTTGCGGACGGGGGAGGAGGCTGAAGCTTTCTTT. This gives the protein CASSLRTGEEAEAFF.

This clone was picked up a small number of times. CDR3 bases: TGTGCCACCAGCAGGTATAGACAGGACGAGCAGTACGTC. It codes for CATSRYRQDEQYV. The V and J genes are TRBV15 and TRBJ2-7, with D perhaps matching TRBD1 (6 bases). The germline V and J ends were trimmed by 3 bases and 5 bases, with 11 bases remaining between them. CDR3 size: 13 residues. Germline V CDR1 and CDR2: LNHNV, YYDKDF (reference sequence).

J is TRBJ2-3 and V is TRBV19, with D possibly TRBD2 on 6 matching bases. Trimming removed 0 bases at V and 2 bases at J, with 9 bases between. The V gene's germline CDR1 is LNHDA and CDR2 SQIVND (reference sequence). The CDR3 sequence is 15 residues long. Here the CDR3 reads CASSIDLDYTDTQYF. CDR3 sequence (DNA): TGTGCCAGTAGTATAGATTTGGACTACACAGATACGCAGTATTTT. The whole variable domain, filled in from reference TRBV19 and TRBJ2-3, reads DGGITQSPKYLFRKEGQNVTLSCEQNLNHDAMYWYRQDPGQGLRLIYYSQIVNDFQKGDIAEGYSVSREKKESFPLTVTSAQKNPTAFYLCASSIDLDYTDTQYFGPGTRLTVL.

The V and J genes are TRBV11-2 and TRBJ1-4; D call uncertain. This CDR3 has 16 residues. Germline V gene data show CDR1 as SGHAT and CDR2 as FQNNGV. The V end lost 2 bases, the J end lost 0 bases, and 10 bases lay between the germline ends. Here the CDR3 reads CASSLFGAATNEKLFF. The DNA for the CDR3 is TGTGCCAGCAGCTTATTTGGTGCAGCAACTAATGAAAAACTGTTTTTT.

The chain couples TRBV19 to TRBJ1-2, with TRBD1 matching 8 bases. The germline V gene has CDR1 LNHDA and CDR2 SQIVND (reference sequence). The trim removed 5 bases at V and 4 bases at J, leaving 3 bases unmatched. CDR3 length: 13 amino acids. CDR3 sequence (DNA): TGTGCCAGTAGTCGGGACAGGCCCTATGGCTACACCTTC. Residues: CASSRDRPYGYTF.

This clone was seen a few times. V and J are TRBV9 and TRBJ1-5; 7 bases align to TRBD1. CDR1 and CDR2 from the germline V gene are SGDLS and YYNGEE. V shed 4 bases and J 0 bases; nucleotides not matched to a gene: 10. This CDR3 comprises 17 residues. This chain's CDR3 is CASSPRSGTDSNQPQHF. The CDR3 DNA reads as TGTGCCAGCAGCCCCCGCTCCGGGACAGATAGCAATCAGCCCCAGCATTTT.

This clone was counted between two and nine times. The chain couples TRBV27 to TRBJ2-7; weak D call: TRBD2 (5 bases). CDR1 is MNHEY, CDR2 SMNVEV, per germline (reference sequence). The CDR3 has 16 residues. Trimming took off 5 bases at V and 4 bases at J, with 21 bases between the two ends. In DNA form, the CDR3 reads TGTGCCAGCAGTCCCCCGCCGAGGGCCGGGGTTTACGAGCAGTACTTC. The encoded protein is CASSPPPRAGVYEQYF.

The chain recombines TRBV28 with TRBJ2-4; tentatively, D is TRBD1 (6 bases). The CDR3 contains 16 residues. Trimming removed 6 bases from V and 6 bases from J, with 21 bases in between. From germline, CDR1 is MDHEN and CDR2 SYDVKM. In DNA form, the CDR3 reads TGTGCCAGCAGCCTCCGCCGGGACAAACAGAGAAACATTCAGTACTTC. Its translation is CASSLRRDKQRNIQYF.

The chain joins TRBV5-5 to TRBJ2-3; a weak D match, TRBD2 (5 bases). The CDR3 consists of 14 residues. Trimming cost V 6 bases and J 4 bases, with 15 bases left between them. CDR1 and CDR2 (germline): SGHKS, YYEKEE (reference sequence). CDR3 sequence: CASTRGGAADTQYF. The CDR3 nucleotides read TGTGCCAGCACCCGGGGTGGAGCGGCAGATACGCAGTATTTT.

The genes are TRBV13 and TRBJ1-1, with 8 bases that match TRBD1. V gave up 4 bases and J gave up 1 base; unmatched junction bases: 2. The CDR3 has 14 residues. Germline-derived CDR1 and CDR2 are PRHDT and FYEKMQ (reference sequence). CDR3 protein: CASSSGTGNTEAFF. For the CDR3, the DNA is TGTGCCAGCAGCTCTGGGACAGGGAACACTGAAGCTTTCTTT. Using reference TRBV13 and TRBJ1-1 for the parts outside the CDR3, the full variable domain is AAGVIQSPRHLIKEKRETATLKCYPIPRHDTVYWYQQGPGQDPQFLISFYEKMQSDKGSIPDRFSAQQFSDYHSELNMSSLELGDSALYFCASSSGTGNTEAFFGQGTRLTVV.

CDR3 residues: CASSVTGGSYGYTF. The CDR3 nucleotides read TGCGCCAGCAGCGTGACAGGGGGTTCCTATGGCTACACCTTC. The chain uses TRBV5-1 and TRBJ1-2, with 9 bases matching TRBD1. V dropped 4 bases and J dropped 4; count of bases not matched to a gene: 5. There are 14 residues in the CDR3. The germline gives CDR1 SGHRS, CDR2 YFSETQ.

V gene TRBV5-1 combines with J gene TRBJ1-4; 8 bases are shared with TRBD1. The CDR3 has 15 residues. The germline V gene encodes CDR1 SGHRS and CDR2 YFSETQ. The V and J ends lost 4 bases and 1 base, in that order; junction bases with no gene match: 3. CDR3 in DNA: TGCGCCAGCAGCCCGACAGGGGAAACTAATGAAAAACTGTTTTTT. It translates to CASSPTGETNEKLFF.